This record covers a single T cell receptor beta chain. The antigen is undetermined. The sample comes from a study of identical twins. CDR1 is MGHRA and CDR2 is YSYEKL in the germline V gene. The CDR3 length is 18 residues. J lost 5 bases, V lost 1 base, and 11 bases had no gene match. TCRdb reanalysed the 5' RACE reads using MiXCR and keeps one entry per CDR3 protein. The sample shows 1.5 million to 2 million distinct CDR3 sequences, about 32% of them seen only once. Study-level findings and limits: In monozygotic twins, models underestimated the sharing of out-of-frame TCR alpha.

The sample consisted of cord blood. This chain uses TRBV4-1 with TRBJ2-1; 10 bases fit TRBD2. The TCR was taken from a newborn girl in good health. The CDR3 spells CASSQVGLAGGQNNEQFF. The CDR3 DNA reads TGCGCCAGCAGCCAAGTTGGATTAGCGGGGGGCCAGAACAATGAGCAGTTCTTC.